This entry features one T cell receptor beta chain sequence. The clone's antigen remains unknown. No base quality values were provided; no much bigger clone lies one nucleotide off. This sample is drawn from a study of blood T cell repertoires in COVID-19 (dated by TCRdb to 2018 to 2021). Concerning the study at large: The collaborator samples originated in the United States, Italy and Spain and spanned the acute and convalescent phases of COVID-19. The material from the prospective study consisted of cDNA or gDNA derived from T cells, B-cell-depleted T cells, or PBMCs. Deeply sampled blood TCRbeta repertoires from subjects exposed to, actively infected with, or recovered from COVID-19 were included in the dataset. A freely available public database, intended as a resource for researchers studying the immune response to SARS-CoV-2, is where the repertoires were released. Samples came from the ongoing ImmuneRACE study (first 160 participants) plus 1,254 subjects from 6 global collaborators. A de-identified subject ID, COVID-19 status, age in years and sex were almost always included in the sample metadata. Where available, HLA class I and class II types were obtained from metadata supplied by the sample provider rather than from assay-based typing. General conclusions and limits of the study: How much clinical and demographic metadata was included differed by source and by participant, and the metadata was provided uncurated.

In the prospective study, participants were roughly 18 to 90 years old, resided in about two dozen geographic areas of the United States, and were enrolled through a virtual design. Cohort assignment in the prospective study relied on participant-reported clinical history from a screening survey and a study questionnaire. A participant counted as exposed if, within 2 weeks of entering the study, that participant had been in contact with someone who had a PCR-confirmed or clinician-diagnosed COVID-19 case. Each participant in the prospective study had whole blood, serum and a nasopharyngeal or oropharyngeal swab collected by mobile phlebotomists. Participants in the prospective study had the option to provide additional blood draws and questionnaires over a roughly 2-month period. Before DNA extraction, prospective study blood samples were shipped either frozen or at room temperature. CDR1 and CDR2 were assigned from the germline V gene as SGHVS and FQNEAQ. Taken from cysteine to phenylalanine, the CDR3 has 15 residues. The kept DNA is CDR3 alone, 45 bases in frame from the first base. Ends trimmed: V by 5 bases, J by 4 bases; bases unmatched to a gene: 8.

The immunoSEQ Assay, a bias-controlled multiplex PCR, was used to amplify TCRbeta CDR3 regions from genomic DNA. In the original analysis: The number of nucleated cells in each sample was estimated by amplification of reference gene primers within the assay. Sequence reads were collapsed and filtered to measure the absolute abundance of every unique TCRbeta CDR3 rearrangement. Productive Simpson clonality was computed per sample as the square root of Simpson's diversity index over productive rearrangements. In its TCRdb copy, this immuneACCESS table keeps in-frame sequences only and misses some clones. Where compared with another copy, unresolved V genes explain less than half of these, and the others have no known cause. That table furnishes V, J and clone size, whereas the DNA furnished D and trimming. For this sample there are around 250,000 clones; 80% to 90% appear just once. The ten largest account for around 3% of the sample.

This clonotype was sampled from a woman between 40 and 55 years old who had been exposed to COVID-19. The chain employs TRBV7-8 and TRBJ2-3; TRBD2 matches 8 bases in the middle. Material: PBMCs or T cells enriched from blood (not recorded which). In nucleotide form, the sequence is TGTGCCAGCAGCGGCCCTGGGCGGGGGGCAGATACGCAGTATTTT. It specifies CASSGPGRGADTQYF.